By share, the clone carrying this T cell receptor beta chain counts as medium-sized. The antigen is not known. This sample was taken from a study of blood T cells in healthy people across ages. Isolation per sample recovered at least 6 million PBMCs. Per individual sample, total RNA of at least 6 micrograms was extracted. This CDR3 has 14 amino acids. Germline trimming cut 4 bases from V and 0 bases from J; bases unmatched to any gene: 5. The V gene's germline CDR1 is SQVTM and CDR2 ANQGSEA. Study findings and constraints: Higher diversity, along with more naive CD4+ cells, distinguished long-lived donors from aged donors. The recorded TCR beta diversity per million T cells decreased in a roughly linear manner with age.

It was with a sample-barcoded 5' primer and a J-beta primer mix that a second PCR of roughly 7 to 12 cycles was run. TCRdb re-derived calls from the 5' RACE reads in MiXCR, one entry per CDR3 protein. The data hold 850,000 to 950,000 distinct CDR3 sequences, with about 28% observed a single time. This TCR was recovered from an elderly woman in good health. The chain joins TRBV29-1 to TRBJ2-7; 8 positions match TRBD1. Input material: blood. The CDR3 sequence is CSVAQGGASYEQYF. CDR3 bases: TGCAGCGTTGCACAGGGGGGCGCCTCCTACGAGCAGTACTTC.